This T cell receptor beta chain derives from a study of blood T cell repertoires in COVID-19. On the study more broadly: Acute-phase and convalescent COVID-19 samples originated in the United States, Italy and Spain. T cells, B-cell-depleted T cells, or PBMCs provided the cDNA or gDNA that served as material.

How the authors handled the data: Reference gene primer amplification yielded estimated nucleated cell counts. The protocol was immunoSEQ multiplex PCR, while the TCRdb copy is restricted to in-frame clones and leaves out a portion. That table gives V, J and clone size, and the DNA gave D and trimming. The sample contains 13,000 to 15,000 clones, over 80% of which appear only once. The CDR3 consists of 13 residues. The germline gives CDR1 MNHEY, CDR2 SVGAGI. J lost 4 bases, V lost 7 bases, and 6 bases had no gene match. This TCR derives from a human donor with active COVID-19. The donor label of this sample is uncertain. The sequencing input was peripheral blood. The rearrangement joins TRBV6-5 to TRBJ1-1, with 7 bases fitting TRBD1. The CDR3 coding sequence is TGTGCCAGCAAAGATCAGGGGGGCACTGAAGCTTTCTTT. Protein sequence: CASKDQGGTEAFF.